This TCR beta chain emerged from a study of blood T cell repertoires in COVID-19. Looking at the study overall: Sample material is recorded as cDNA or gDNA derived from T cells, B-cell-depleted T cells, or PBMCs.

Germline V gene lookup returns CDR1 MNHEY and CDR2 SVGEGT. Trimming removed 4 bases from V and 0 bases from J; junction bases left unmatched: 2. The CDR3 covers 16 residues. Authors' methods: By means of reference gene primer amplification, nucleated cell counts were estimated. Sequencing was performed with immunoSEQ multiplex PCR; in TCRdb, only in-frame clones are kept and a portion is missing. V and J calls and clone size are as listed in that table; D and trimming were resolved from the DNA. In the table there are some 80,000 clones, over 60% of which are singletons. The sample comprised peripheral blood. The chain employs TRBV6-2 or TRBV6-3 and TRBJ2-6; 8 nucleotides match TRBD1. This sequence was found in a woman over 75 with active or convalescent COVID-19. The CDR3 region has the DNA TGTGCCAGCAGTTTTACAGGGGGCTCTGGGGCCAACGTCCTGACTTTC. Protein: CASSFTGGSGANVLTF.